These 30 T cell receptor beta chains came from one sample sequenced in a study of blood T cell repertoires in COVID-19 (dated by TCRdb to the early 2020s). Library construction relied on the immunoSEQ multiplex PCR assay. TCRdb stores this immuneACCESS table with in-frame sequences only. Part of the clones is absent; in the studies checked, under half of the shortfall reflects unresolved V genes, and no reason is known for the rest. Across this sample there are 140,000 to 150,000 clones, with 80% to 90% seen only once. Of the sample, about 40% falls within the top ten clones. Sequencing used peripheral blood. The receptors were sampled from a human donor in a cohort sampled during active COVID-19.

The chain is built from TRBV12-3 or TRBV12-4 and TRBJ1-3; the D is unclear. The V end was cut by 11 bases, the J end by 3 bases, with 8 bases between. The CDR3 sequence is 11 residues long. CDR3 loop: CAGGFGNTIYF. The CDR3 bases are TGTGCCGGAGGGTTTGGAAACACCATATATTTT.

The J gene is TRBJ2-7, the V gene TRBV7-6; TRBD1 is a possible D gene (5 bases). The CDR3 consists of 13 residues. Trimming removed 0 bases at V and 4 bases at J, with 7 bases between. CDR1 SGHVS and CDR2 FNYEAQ come from the germline V gene. CDR3 amino acids: CASSLAGLYEQYF. The CDR3 bases are TGTGCCAGCAGCTTAGCGGGGCTTTACGAGCAGTACTTC.

The rearrangement links TRBV19 to TRBJ2-5, with D possibly being TRBD1 (5 bases). CDR1 is LNHDA and CDR2 is SQIVND in the germline V gene (reference sequence). The CDR3 loop spans 14 amino acids. V was pared by 6 bases and J by 1 base, with 12 bases between. The CDR3, as DNA: TGTGCCAGTAGCGACAGCAGAGCCCAAGAGACCCAGTACTTC. Its translation: CASSDSRAQETQYF.

The chain is built from TRBV18 and TRBJ1-1; TRBD1 aligns across 8 bases. The ends lost 3 bases at V and 4 bases at J; junction bases unmatched: 4. CDR1 and CDR2 (germline): KGHSH, LQKENI. There are 14 residues in the CDR3. CDR3 residues: CASSPDRGFTEAFF. The CDR3 nucleotides are TGTGCCAGCTCACCCGACAGGGGATTCACTGAAGCTTTCTTT. Full variable domain (outside the CDR3, taken from reference TRBV18 and TRBJ1-1): NAGVMQNPRHLVRRRGQEARLRCSPMKGHSHVYWYRQLPEEGLKFMVYLQKENIIDESGMPKERFSAEFPKEGPSILRIQQVVRGDSAAYFCASSPDRGFTEAFFGQGTRLTVV.

This clone has only a few counts. The genes are TRBV18 and TRBJ1-5; no firm D call. The germline V and J ends were trimmed by 4 bases and 7 bases, with 20 bases remaining between them. Germline loops: CDR1 KGHSH, CDR2 LQKENI. CDR3 length equals 16 residues. CDR3 nucleotides: TGTGCCAGCTCACACCGGGGAGGCACTGGGTCCCAGCCCCAGCATTTT. Translation: CASSHRGGTGSQPQHF.

The V gene is TRBV6-5, the J gene TRBJ1-1; TRBD1 matches at 11 bases. The CDR3 runs 14 residues. The germline gives CDR1 MNHEY, CDR2 SVGAGI. V dropped 4 bases and J dropped 5; count of bases not matched to a gene: 3. CDR3 coding DNA: TGTGCCAGCAGTTCTGGACAGGGGGCAACTGAAGCTTTCTTT. Protein product: CASSSGQGATEAFF.

The V and J genes are TRBV6-5 and TRBJ1-4; D remains ambiguous. Trimming removed 0 bases from V and 3 bases from J, with 8 bases in between. The CDR3 is 15 residues long. CDR1 MNHEY and CDR2 SVGAGI come from the germline V gene. DNA of the CDR3: TGTGCCAGCAGTTACTCGGCAGGCGCTAATGAAAAACTGTTTTTT. Encoded protein: CASSYSAGANEKLFF.

The chain has TRBV18 and TRBJ2-7; D call uncertain. There are 11 residues in the CDR3. V gave up 6 bases and J gave up 7 bases, with 10 bases separating them. The germline V gene has CDR1 KGHSH and CDR2 LQKENI. The CDR3 nucleotides read TGTGCCAGCTCCCTCGAGGAGGAGCAGTACTTC. It codes for CASSLEEEQYF.

V and J are TRBV10-3 and TRBJ2-6; TRBD1 aligns across 8 bases. V dropped 8 bases and J dropped 0; count of bases not matched to a gene: 3. This CDR3 is built from 15 residues. In germline, CDR1 is ENHRY, CDR2 SYGVKD. The CDR3 region is CAIGTGHSGANVLTF. CDR3 DNA: TGTGCCATCGGGACAGGCCACTCTGGGGCCAACGTCCTGACTTTC.

The J gene is TRBJ2-2, the V gene TRBV5-6, with 9 bases identical to TRBD1. This CDR3 comprises 15 residues. The germline CDR1 and CDR2 sequences are SGHDT and YYEEEE. Trimming cost V 4 bases and J 5 bases; bases outside gene matches: 6. The CDR3 loop is CASSTAGTGTGELFF. CDR3 nucleotide sequence: TGTGCCAGCAGCACAGCCGGGACAGGGACCGGGGAGCTGTTTTTT.

The chain combines TRBV6-2 or TRBV6-3 with TRBJ2-7, with D perhaps matching TRBD2 (5 bases). Deletions cut 5 bases from V and 2 bases from J, with 7 bases between. CDR3 length: 12 residues. CDR1 MNHEY and CDR2 SVGEGT come from the germline V gene. The CDR3 region is CASSHGAYEQYF. CDR3 nucleotides: TGTGCCAGCAGTCACGGGGCCTACGAGCAGTACTTC.

The V and J genes are TRBV5-1 and TRBJ2-2; maybe TRBD1 (6 bases). The CDR3 spans 14 residues. Germline V gene lookup returns CDR1 SGHRS and CDR2 YFSETQ. V lost 0 bases and J 6 bases, leaving 9 bases between the germline ends. The CDR3 bases are TGCGCCAGCAGCTTGGGACAGGTCCCCGGGGAGCTGTTTTTT. This codes for CASSLGQVPGELFF.

J is TRBJ2-1 and V is TRBV5-1; 8 bases match TRBD2. Germline CDR1 SGHRS, CDR2 YFSETQ. This CDR3 has 15 amino acids. Trimming took 0 bases from V and 6 from J; bases not matched to a gene: 5. The CDR3, as DNA: TGCGCCAGCAGCTTGGTTAGCGGGGAGGTCAATGAGCAGTTCTTC. Its protein is CASSLVSGEVNEQFF.

This chain links TRBV28 with TRBJ1-4, with 9 bases that match TRBD1. The CDR3 runs 14 residues. Looked up from germline, CDR1 is MDHEN and CDR2 is SYDVKM. Losses at the gene ends were 4 bases for V and 8 bases for J; bases not matched to a gene: 5. The CDR3 nucleotides are TGTGCCAGCAGTTCTTCCGGGACAGGGGAAAAACTGTTTTTT. Protein: CASSSSGTGEKLFF.

This chain joins TRBV2 and TRBJ1-1; maybe TRBD1 (5 bases). The V end lost 2 bases, the J end lost 1 base, and 5 bases lay between the germline ends. CDR1 is SNHLY and CDR2 is FYNNEI in the germline V gene. The CDR3 extends over 13 amino acids. CDR3 protein: CASSEQGNTEAFF. The CDR3 region has the DNA TGTGCCAGCAGTGAACAGGGGAACACTGAAGCTTTCTTT.

The rearrangement uses TRBV6-2 or TRBV6-3 and TRBJ2-7; 9 bases agree with TRBD2. From germline, CDR1 is MNHEY and CDR2 SVGEGT. V lost 2 bases and J lost 0; bases outside the gene matches: 8. The CDR3 sequence is 17 residues long. CDR3 amino acids: CASSYEAGGPFSYEQYF. The CDR3 region has the DNA TGTGCCAGCAGTTACGAAGCGGGGGGCCCCTTCTCCTACGAGCAGTACTTC.

This clone turned up a few times. The chain joins TRBV6-5 to TRBJ1-6, with D possibly being TRBD1 (5 bases). The CDR3 runs to 15 residues. Deletions cut 6 bases from V and 6 bases from J, with 15 bases between. The germline V gene has CDR1 MNHEY and CDR2 SVGAGI. The CDR3 loop is CASRQDFRPNSPLHF. The CDR3 DNA sequence: TGTGCCAGCAGACAGGATTTTAGACCTAATTCACCCCTCCACTTT.

A note on this clone: The junction does not match germline at one end; this may be a read error. This chain links TRBV28 with TRBJ2-7; perhaps TRBD2 as D (6 bases). Germline values: CDR1 MDHEN, CDR2 SYDVKM. The CDR3 has 12 residues. The CDR3 DNA reads as TGTGCCAGCAGTTCCTTGACCTACACTAGCCTCTTC. This translates into CASSSLTYTSLF.

V and J are TRBV5-1 and TRBJ2-7, with 10 bases identical to TRBD1. The germline V gene encodes CDR1 SGHRS and CDR2 YFSETQ. This CDR3 region has 14 residues. Trimming took 3 bases from V and 5 from J; bases not matched to a gene: 5. The CDR3 sequence: CASSYRQGANEQYF. Here the CDR3 DNA reads TGCGCCAGCAGCTATCGACAGGGGGCGAACGAGCAGTACTTC.

The V gene is TRBV7-9, the J gene TRBJ2-7, with 10 bases aligning to TRBD1. Germline CDR1 and CDR2: SEHNR and FQNEAQ (reference sequence). V shed 5 bases, J shed 5 bases, and the junction held 9 bases outside the gene matches. This CDR3 region has 15 residues. The DNA for the CDR3 is TGTGCCAGCAGCGCACCGGGACAGGGGTCCCACGAGCAGTACTTC. Translated, it gives CASSAPGQGSHEQYF.

The chain combines TRBV13 with TRBJ2-3, with 8 bases aligning to TRBD2. Trimming removed 4 bases from V and 1 base from J; junction bases left unmatched: 4. Looked up from germline, CDR1 is PRHDT and CDR2 is FYEKMQ (reference sequence). CDR3 size: 15 residues. The CDR3 protein is CASSSKGLGTDTQYF. DNA of the CDR3: TGTGCCAGCAGCTCTAAGGGACTAGGCACAGATACGCAGTATTTT.

This clone was recorded only once. The chain combines TRBV7-6 with TRBJ1-2; tentatively, D is TRBD1 (6 bases). V dropped 3 bases and J dropped 0 bases, with 17 bases sitting between them. The CDR3 covers 17 residues. CDR1 is SGHVS, CDR2 FNYEAQ, per germline. The CDR3 sequence: CASSLDSAPLANYGYTF. For the CDR3, the DNA is TGTGCCAGCAGCTTGGACAGTGCACCTTTAGCTAACTATGGCTACACCTTC.

The chain recombines TRBV11-3 with TRBJ2-2; TRBD1 aligns across 7 bases. Germline CDR1 reads SGHNT; CDR2 reads YENEEA. This CDR3 contains 15 residues. Unmatched junction bases numbered 2, after V lost 1 base and J lost 3 bases. The DNA of the CDR3 is TGTGCCAGCAGCTTAGGAGGGGGCGACACCGGGGAGCTGTTTTTT. This translates into CASSLGGGDTGELFF. Variable domain in full (rest from reference TRBV11-3 and TRBJ2-2): EAGVVQSPRYKIIEKKQPVAFWCNPISGHNTLYWYLQNLGQGPELLIRYENEEAVDDSQLPKDRFSAERLKGVDSTLKIQPAELGDSAVYLCASSLGGGDTGELFFGEGSRLTVL.

The chain couples TRBV11-3 to TRBJ1-1; tentative D call: TRBD1 (5 bases). The CDR3 loop spans 15 amino acids. V lost 4 bases and J 0 bases, leaving 12 bases between the germline ends. CDR1 is SGHNT and CDR2 is YENEEA in the germline V gene. The CDR3 protein is CASSSLGLMNTEAFF. CDR3 nucleotide sequence: TGTGCCAGCAGCTCCTTGGGGCTCATGAACACTGAAGCTTTCTTT.

The CDR3 reads CASSLQPGQGYEQYF. CDR3 bases: TGTGCCAGCAGCTTACAGCCCGGGCAGGGTTACGAGCAGTACTTC. The chain has TRBV7-9 and TRBJ2-7; perhaps TRBD1 as D (5 bases). The CDR3 is 15 amino acids. Trimming took off 2 bases at V and 4 bases at J, with 15 bases between the two ends. CDR1 is SEHNR, CDR2 FQNEAQ, per germline (reference sequence).

The chain is built from TRBV7-9 and TRBJ1-2; no clear D gene. V lost 5 bases to trimming and J lost 6 bases, with 13 bases between them. This CDR3 region has 13 residues. Germline CDR1 SEHNR, CDR2 FQNEAQ (reference sequence). Here the CDR3 reads CASSATNRDGYTF. Written as DNA, the CDR3 is TGTGCCAGCAGCGCGACTAATCGGGATGGCTACACCTTC.

The chain couples TRBV19 to TRBJ2-2; weak D call: TRBD1 (5 bases). The V end lost 6 bases, the J end lost 6 bases, and 11 bases lay between the germline ends. The CDR3 runs 13 residues. Germline CDR1 reads LNHDA; CDR2 reads SQIVND (reference sequence). In DNA form, the CDR3 reads TGTGCCAGTAGCATGACAGTCTCCGGGGAGCTGTTTTTT. This gives the protein CASSMTVSGELFF.

This clone was recorded once. V usage is TRBV27 and J usage is TRBJ2-3, with TRBD2 matching over 9 bases. Trimming took 2 bases from V and 4 from J; bases not matched to a gene: 7. Germline V gives CDR1 MNHEY, CDR2 SMNVEV (reference sequence). CDR3 length equals 16 residues. The CDR3 region has the DNA TGTGCCAGCAGTTTAAAGAGCGGGGGGAGAGCAGATACGCAGTATTTT. Translating gives CASSLKSGGRADTQYF.

This chain joins TRBV5-4 and TRBJ1-5; D may be TRBD1 (5 bases). The V gene's germline CDR1 is SGHNT and CDR2 YYREEE (reference sequence). This CDR3 comprises 14 residues. The ends were cut back, 3 bases at V and 7 bases at J, with 14 bases in the middle. The CDR3 sequence: CASSSGGGDQPQHF. Written as DNA, the CDR3 is TGTGCCAGCAGCTCCGGCGGGGGGGACCAGCCCCAGCATTTT.

The V and J genes are TRBV7-2 and TRBJ1-2; possible D gene TRBD1, 5 bases. With 1 base removed from V and 4 bases from J, the gap between germline ends came to 19 bases. This CDR3 is 17 amino acids long. Looked up from germline, CDR1 is SGHTA and CDR2 is FQGNSA. This CDR3 reads CASSLVGLGRQTYGYTF. The CDR3 nucleotides are TGTGCCAGCAGCTTAGTGGGGCTAGGGCGACAGACCTATGGCTACACCTTC.